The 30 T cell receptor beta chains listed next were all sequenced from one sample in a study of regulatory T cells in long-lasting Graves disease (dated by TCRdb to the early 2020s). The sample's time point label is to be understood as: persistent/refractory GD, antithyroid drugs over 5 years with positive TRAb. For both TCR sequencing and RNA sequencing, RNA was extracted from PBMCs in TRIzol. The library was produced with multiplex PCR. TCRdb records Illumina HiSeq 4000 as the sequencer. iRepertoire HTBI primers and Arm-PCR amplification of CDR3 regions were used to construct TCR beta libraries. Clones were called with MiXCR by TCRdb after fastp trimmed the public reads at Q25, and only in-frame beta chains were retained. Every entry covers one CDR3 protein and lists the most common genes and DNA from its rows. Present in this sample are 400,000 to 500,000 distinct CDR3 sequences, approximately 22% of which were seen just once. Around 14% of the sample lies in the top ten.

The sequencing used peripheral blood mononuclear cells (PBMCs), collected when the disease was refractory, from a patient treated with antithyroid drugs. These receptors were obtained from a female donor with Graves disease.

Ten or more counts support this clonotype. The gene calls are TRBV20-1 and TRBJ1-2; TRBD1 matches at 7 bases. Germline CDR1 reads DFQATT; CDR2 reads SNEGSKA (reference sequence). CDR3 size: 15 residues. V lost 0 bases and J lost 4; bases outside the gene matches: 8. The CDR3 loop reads CSARDTRGLRYGYTF. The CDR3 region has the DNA TGCAGTGCTAGAGATACAAGGGGGCTACGCTATGGCTACACCTTC.

Here the CDR3 DNA reads TGTGCCAGCAGCTCGGACAGGGATTCGGGTACTGAAGCTTTCTTT. The encoded protein is CASSSDRDSGTEAFF. The V and J genes are TRBV9 and TRBJ1-1; TRBD1 matches at 8 bases. Germline V gene data show CDR1 as SGDLS and CDR2 as YYNGEE. The CDR3 totals 15 residues. The ends lost 4 bases at V and 5 bases at J; junction bases unmatched: 10. The full variable domain, its missing parts supplied by reference TRBV9 and TRBJ1-1, is DSGVTQTPKHLITATGQRVTLRCSPRSGDLSVYWYQQSLDQGLQFLIQYYNGEERAKGNILERFSAQQFPDLHSELNLSSLELGDSALYFCASSSDRDSGTEAFFGQGTRLTVV.

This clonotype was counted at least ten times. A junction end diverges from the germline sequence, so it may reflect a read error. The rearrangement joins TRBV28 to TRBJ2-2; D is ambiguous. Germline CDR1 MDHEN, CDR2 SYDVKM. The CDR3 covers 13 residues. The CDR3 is CASRLFHTGELFF. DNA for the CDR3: TGTGCCAGCAGATTATTCCACACCGGGGAGCTGTTTTTT.

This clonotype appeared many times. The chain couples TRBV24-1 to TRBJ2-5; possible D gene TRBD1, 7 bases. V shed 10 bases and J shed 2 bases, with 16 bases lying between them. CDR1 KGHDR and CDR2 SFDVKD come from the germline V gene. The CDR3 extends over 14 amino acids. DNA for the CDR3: TGTGCCACGAAAGGAGGGACAGAACAAGAGACCCAGTACTTC. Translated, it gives CATKGGTEQETQYF.

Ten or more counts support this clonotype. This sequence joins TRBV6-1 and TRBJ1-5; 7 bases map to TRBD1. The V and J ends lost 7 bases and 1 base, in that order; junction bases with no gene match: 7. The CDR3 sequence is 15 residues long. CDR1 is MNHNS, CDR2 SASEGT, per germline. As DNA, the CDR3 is TGTGCCAGCATGGGGGGGACAGCCAGCAATCAGCCCCAGCATTTT. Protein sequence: CASMGGTASNQPQHF.

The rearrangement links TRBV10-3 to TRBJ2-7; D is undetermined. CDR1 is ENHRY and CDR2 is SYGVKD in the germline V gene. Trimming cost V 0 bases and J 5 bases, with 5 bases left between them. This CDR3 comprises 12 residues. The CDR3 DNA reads TGTGCCATCAGTGAGTCACGGGACGAGCAGTACTTC. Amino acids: CAISESRDEQYF.

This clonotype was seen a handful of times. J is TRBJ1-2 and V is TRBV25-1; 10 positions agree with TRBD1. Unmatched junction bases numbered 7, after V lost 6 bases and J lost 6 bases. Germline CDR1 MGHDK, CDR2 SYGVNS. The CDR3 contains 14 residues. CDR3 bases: TGTGCCAGCAGCAAGCGGGACAGGGGCAATGGCTACACCTTC. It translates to CASSKRDRGNGYTF.

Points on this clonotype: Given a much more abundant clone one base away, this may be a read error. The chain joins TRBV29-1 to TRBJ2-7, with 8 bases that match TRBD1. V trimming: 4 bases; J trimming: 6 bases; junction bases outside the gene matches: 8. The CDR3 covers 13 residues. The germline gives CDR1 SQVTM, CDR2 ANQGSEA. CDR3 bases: TGCAGCGTTGTACTACAGGGGGGATTCGAGCAGTACTTC. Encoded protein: CSVVLQGGFEQYF.

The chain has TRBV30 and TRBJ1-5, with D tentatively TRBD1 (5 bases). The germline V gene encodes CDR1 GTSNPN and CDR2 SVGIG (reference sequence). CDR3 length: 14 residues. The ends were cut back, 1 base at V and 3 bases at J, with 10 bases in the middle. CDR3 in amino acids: CAWSDWGTNQPQHF. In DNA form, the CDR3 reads TGTGCCTGGAGTGATTGGGGGACCAATCAGCCCCAGCATTTT.

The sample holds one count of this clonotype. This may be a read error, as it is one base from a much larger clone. The CDR3 DNA is TGTGCCAGCAGTGAAACTGGGAGGTATAACTATGGCTACACCTTC. It translates to CASSETGRYNYGYTF. The rearrangement links TRBV2 to TRBJ1-2; D uncertain. The CDR3 loop spans 15 amino acids. Germline V gene sequence: CDR1 SNHLY, CDR2 FYNNEI. V lost 2 bases and J 1 base, leaving 11 bases between the germline ends.

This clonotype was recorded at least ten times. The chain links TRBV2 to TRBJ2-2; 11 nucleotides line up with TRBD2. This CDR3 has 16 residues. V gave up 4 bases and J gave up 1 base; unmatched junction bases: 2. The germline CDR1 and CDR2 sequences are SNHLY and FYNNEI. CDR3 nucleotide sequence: TGTGCCAGCAGTGGACTAGCGGGAAGGAACACCGGGGAGCTGTTTTTT. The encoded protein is CASSGLAGRNTGELFF.

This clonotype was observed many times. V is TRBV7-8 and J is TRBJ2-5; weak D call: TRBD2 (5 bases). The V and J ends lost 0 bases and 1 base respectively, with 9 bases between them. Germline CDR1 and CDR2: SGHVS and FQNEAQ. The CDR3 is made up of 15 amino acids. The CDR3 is CASSLAGRAQETQYF. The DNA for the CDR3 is TGTGCCAGCAGCTTAGCTGGGCGGGCCCAAGAGACCCAGTACTTC.

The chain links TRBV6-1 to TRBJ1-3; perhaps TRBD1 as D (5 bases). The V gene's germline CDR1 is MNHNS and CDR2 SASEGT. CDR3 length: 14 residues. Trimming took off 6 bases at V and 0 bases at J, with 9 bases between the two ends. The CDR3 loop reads CASRTTASGNTIYF. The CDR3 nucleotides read TGTGCCAGCAGGACGACAGCCTCTGGAAACACCATATATTTT.

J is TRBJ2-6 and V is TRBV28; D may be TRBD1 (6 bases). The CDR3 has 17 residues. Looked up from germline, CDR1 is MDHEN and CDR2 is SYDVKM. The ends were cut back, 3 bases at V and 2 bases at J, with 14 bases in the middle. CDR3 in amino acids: CASSLGRGKTGANVLTF. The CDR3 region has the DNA TGTGCCAGCAGTTTGGGCAGGGGAAAAACTGGGGCCAACGTCCTGACTTTC. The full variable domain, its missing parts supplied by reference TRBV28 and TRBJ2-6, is DVKVTQSSRYLVKRTGEKVFLECVQDMDHENMFWYRQDPGLGLRLIYFSYDVKMKEKGDIPEGYSVSREKKERFSLILESASTNQTSMYLCASSLGRGKTGANVLTFGAGSRLTVL.

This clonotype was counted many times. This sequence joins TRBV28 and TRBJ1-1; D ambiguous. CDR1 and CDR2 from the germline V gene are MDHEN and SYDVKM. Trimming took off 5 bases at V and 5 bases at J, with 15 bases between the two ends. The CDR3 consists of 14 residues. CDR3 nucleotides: TGTGCCAGCAGTCCCCCCGGTAGTTCTACTGAAGCTTTCTTT. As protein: CASSPPGSSTEAFF.

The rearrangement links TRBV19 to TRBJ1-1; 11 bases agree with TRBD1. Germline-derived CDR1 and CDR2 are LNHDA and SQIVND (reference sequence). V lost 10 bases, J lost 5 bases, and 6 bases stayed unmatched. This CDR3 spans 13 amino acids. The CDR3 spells CATEDRGLTEAFF. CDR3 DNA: TGTGCCACCGAGGACAGGGGGCTTACTGAAGCTTTCTTT.

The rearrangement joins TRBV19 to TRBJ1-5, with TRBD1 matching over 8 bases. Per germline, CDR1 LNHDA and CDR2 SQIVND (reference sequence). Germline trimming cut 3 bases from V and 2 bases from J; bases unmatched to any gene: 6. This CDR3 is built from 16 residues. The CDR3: CASSMAPTGGNQPQHF. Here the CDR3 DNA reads TGTGCCAGTAGTATGGCTCCGACAGGGGGCAATCAGCCCCAGCATTTT.

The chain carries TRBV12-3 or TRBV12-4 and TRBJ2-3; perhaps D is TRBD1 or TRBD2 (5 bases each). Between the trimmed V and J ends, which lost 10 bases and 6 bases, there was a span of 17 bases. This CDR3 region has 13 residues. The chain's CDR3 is CATNSGLSDTQYF. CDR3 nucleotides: TGTGCCACCAATTCGGGGCTCTCGGATACGCAGTATTTT.

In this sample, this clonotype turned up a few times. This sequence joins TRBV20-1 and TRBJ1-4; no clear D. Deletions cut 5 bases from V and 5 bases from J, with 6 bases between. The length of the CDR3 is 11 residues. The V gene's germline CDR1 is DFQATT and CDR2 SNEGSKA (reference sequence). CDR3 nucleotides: TGCAGTGCTGGACCAAATGAAAAACTGTTTTTT. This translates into CSAGPNEKLFF.

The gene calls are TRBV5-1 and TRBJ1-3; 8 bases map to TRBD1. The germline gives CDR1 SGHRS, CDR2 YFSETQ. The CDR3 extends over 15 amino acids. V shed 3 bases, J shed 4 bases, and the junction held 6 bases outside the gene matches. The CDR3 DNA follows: TGCGCCAGCAGCTCCGACAGGGGTGCGGGAAACACCATATATTTT. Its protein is CASSSDRGAGNTIYF.

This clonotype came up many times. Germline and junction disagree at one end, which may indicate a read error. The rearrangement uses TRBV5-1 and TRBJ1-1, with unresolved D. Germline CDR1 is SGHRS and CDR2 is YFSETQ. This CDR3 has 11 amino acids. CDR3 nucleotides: TGTGCCAGCAGTTTAGGCGGTGAAGCTTTCTTT. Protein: CASSLGGEAFF.

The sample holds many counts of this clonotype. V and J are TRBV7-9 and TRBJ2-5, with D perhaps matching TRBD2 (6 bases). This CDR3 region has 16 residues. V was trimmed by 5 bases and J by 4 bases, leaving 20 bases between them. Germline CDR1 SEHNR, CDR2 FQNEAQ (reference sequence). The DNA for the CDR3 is TGTGCCAGCAGCCCCCGGAGGGGAGAGGGGAGAGAGACCCAGTACTTC. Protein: CASSPRRGEGRETQYF.

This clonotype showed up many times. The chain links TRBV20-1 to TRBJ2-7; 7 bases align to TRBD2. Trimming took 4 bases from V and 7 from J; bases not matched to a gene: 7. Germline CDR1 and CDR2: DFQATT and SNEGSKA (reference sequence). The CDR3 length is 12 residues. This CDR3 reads CSATRPGGEQYF. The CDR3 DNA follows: TGCAGTGCTACCAGACCGGGGGGTGAGCAGTACTTC.

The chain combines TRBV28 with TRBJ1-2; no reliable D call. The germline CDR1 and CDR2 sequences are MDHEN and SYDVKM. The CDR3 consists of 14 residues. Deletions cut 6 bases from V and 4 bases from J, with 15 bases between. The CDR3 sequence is CASREELGVYGYTF. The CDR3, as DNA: TGTGCCAGCAGAGAAGAGCTGGGTGTCTATGGCTACACCTTC.

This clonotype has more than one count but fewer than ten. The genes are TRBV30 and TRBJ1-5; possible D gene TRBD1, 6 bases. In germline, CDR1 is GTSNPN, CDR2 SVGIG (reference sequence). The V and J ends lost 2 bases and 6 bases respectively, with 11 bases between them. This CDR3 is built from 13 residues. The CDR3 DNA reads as TGTGCCTGGAGTTCCAGGGGTGGTCAGCCCCAGCATTTT. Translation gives CAWSSRGGQPQHF.

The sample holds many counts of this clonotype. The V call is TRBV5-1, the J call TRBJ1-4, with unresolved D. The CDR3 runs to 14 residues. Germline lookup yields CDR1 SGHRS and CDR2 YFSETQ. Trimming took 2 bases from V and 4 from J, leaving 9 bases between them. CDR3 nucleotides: TGCGCCAGCAGCTTCTGGACGGGTAATGAAAAACTGTTTTTT. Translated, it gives CASSFWTGNEKLFF.

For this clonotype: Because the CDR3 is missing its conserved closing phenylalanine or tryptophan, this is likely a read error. The CDR3 DNA follows: TGTGCCAGCAGCCCCGGGGCTAGCGGGTACGAGCAGTACCTC. As protein: CASSPGASGYEQYL. V usage is TRBV11-2 and J usage is TRBJ2-7, with TRBD2 matching 8 bases. The CDR3 covers 14 residues. Trimming removed 5 bases from V and 4 bases from J; junction bases left unmatched: 7. CDR1 is SGHAT, CDR2 FQNNGV, per germline.

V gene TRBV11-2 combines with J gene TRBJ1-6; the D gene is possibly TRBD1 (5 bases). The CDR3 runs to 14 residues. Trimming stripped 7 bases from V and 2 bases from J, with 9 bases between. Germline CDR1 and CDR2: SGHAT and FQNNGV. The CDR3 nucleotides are TGTGCCAGCACCTCGGGGGCCTATAATTCACCCCTCCACTTT. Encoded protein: CASTSGAYNSPLHF.

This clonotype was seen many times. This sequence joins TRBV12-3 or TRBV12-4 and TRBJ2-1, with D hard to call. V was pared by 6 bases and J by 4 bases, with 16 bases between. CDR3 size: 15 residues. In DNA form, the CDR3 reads TGTGCCAGCAGCCCCCCCCCTGGCTCGTACAATGAGCAGTTCTTC. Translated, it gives CASSPPPGSYNEQFF.

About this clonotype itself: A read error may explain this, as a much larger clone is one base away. The CDR3 sequence: CATSDLRRKIYEQYF. CDR3 nucleotides: TGTGCCACCAGTGATTTAAGGAGAAAGATCTACGAGCAGTACTTC. The chain links TRBV24-1 to TRBJ2-7; no definite D call. Per the germline V gene, CDR1 is KGHDR and CDR2 is SFDVKD. CDR3 length: 15 amino acids. The germline V and J ends were trimmed by 1 base and 3 bases, with 12 bases remaining between them.